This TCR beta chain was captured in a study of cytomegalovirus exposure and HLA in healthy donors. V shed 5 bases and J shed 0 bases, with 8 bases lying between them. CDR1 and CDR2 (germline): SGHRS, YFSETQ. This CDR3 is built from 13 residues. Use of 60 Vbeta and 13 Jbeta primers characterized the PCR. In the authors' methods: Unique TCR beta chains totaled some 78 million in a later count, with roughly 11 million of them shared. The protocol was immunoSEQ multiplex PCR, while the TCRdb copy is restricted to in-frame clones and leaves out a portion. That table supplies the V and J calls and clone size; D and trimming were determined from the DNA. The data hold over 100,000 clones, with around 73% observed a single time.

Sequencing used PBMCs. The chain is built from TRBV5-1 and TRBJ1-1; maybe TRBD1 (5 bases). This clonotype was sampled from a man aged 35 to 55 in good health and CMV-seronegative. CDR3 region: CASSGGVNTEAFF. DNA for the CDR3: TGCGCCAGCAGTGGGGGGGTGAACACTGAAGCTTTCTTT.